Listed below are T cell receptor beta chains from one sample, sequenced in a study of neurological immune-mediated disorders. TCRdb ran MiXCR on the 5' RACE reads and lists one entry per CDR3 protein. The sample has 60,000 to 90,000 distinct CDR3 sequences; about 10% are singletons. The source material was PBMCs. The receptor set was obtained from a young man in good health. Each CDR3 is given with its conserved first and last residue. A D gene is named only where the DNA matches it firmly. The size of a clone is reported for some rows only, either as once, few or many, or as a class for expanded clones.

J gene	D gene	clone size	V gene	CDR3 DNA	CDR3 protein
TRBJ2-3	.	many	TRBV12-3/TRBV12-4	TGTGCCAGCAGTTTAGATCTAGAAGGTGATACGCAGTATTTT	CASSLDLEGDTQYF
TRBJ2-2	.	many	TRBV5-1	TGCGCCAGCAGCTTGTTTAGCGGTCTAAACACCGGGGAGCTGTTTTTT	CASSLFSGLNTGELFF
TRBJ2-7	.	many	TRBV20-1	TGCAGTGCTAGAGGCCCCAGGAGTATTAGGGACGAGCAGTACTTC	CSARGPRSIRDEQYF
TRBJ2-1	.	.	TRBV10-3	TGTGCCATCAGTGGTGGACAGGGAGGGCTAGCGTTTACGAATGAGCAGTTCTTC	CAISGGQGGLAFTNEQFF
TRBJ2-1	.	many	TRBV12-3/TRBV12-4	TGTGCCAGCAGTTACCGGATGGGGGCGATAAATGAGCAGTTCTTC	CASSYRMGAINEQFF
TRBJ2-7	TRBD1	many	TRBV5-6	TGTGCCAGCAGCGTGACAGGGACCTCCTACGAGCAGTACTTC	CASSVTGTSYEQYF
TRBJ2-3	TRBD2	.	TRBV7-2	TGTGCCAGCAGCTCGAGGACTAGCGGGGCAGATACGCAGTATTTT	CASSSRTSGADTQYF
TRBJ2-3	TRBD2	.	TRBV14	TGTGCCAGCAGCCAAGACCAACTAGCGGGGAGCACAGATACGCAGTATTTT	CASSQDQLAGSTDTQYF
TRBJ2-1	TRBD2	.	TRBV7-6	TGTGCCAGCACCTTGACTAGCGGGGATTACAATGAGCAGTTCTTC	CASTLTSGDYNEQFF
TRBJ2-7	.	.	TRBV7-2	TGTGCCAGCACCTTGGGGCAGGGCTACGAGCAGTACTTC	CASTLGQGYEQYF
TRBJ2-1	.	many	TRBV6-5	TGTGCCAGCGCCTTGGAGTCCTACAATGAGCAGTTCTTC	CASALESYNEQFF
TRBJ2-3	.	many	TRBV3-1	TGTGCCAGCAGCCAAGAAGGGCGTGGCACAGATACGCAGTATTTT	CASSQEGRGTDTQYF
TRBJ2-3	TRBD1	many	TRBV4-1	TGCGCCAGCAGCCAAGGGACAGGGGCAGATACGCAGTATTTT	CASSQGTGADTQYF
TRBJ1-2	.	many	TRBV6-6	TGTGCCAGCAGACTGGACAGCAGCTATGGCTACACCTTC	CASRLDSSYGYTF
TRBJ2-1	TRBD1	many	TRBV5-5	TGTGCCAGCAGCTTGGGACAGGGGGCCTTCAATGAGCAGTTCTTC	CASSLGQGAFNEQFF
TRBJ2-3	TRBD2	many	TRBV12-3/TRBV12-4	TGTGCCAGCACCTGGACTAGCGGCACAGATACGCAGTATTTT	CASTWTSGTDTQYF
TRBJ2-1	.	many	TRBV7-3	TGTGCCAGCAGCTTATCCACTGGGTACTACAATGAGCAGTTCTTC	CASSLSTGYYNEQFF
TRBJ2-1	TRBD1	many	TRBV10-3	TGTGCCATGGGCCGGGACAGCTCCTACAATGAGCAGTTCTTC	CAMGRDSSYNEQFF
TRBJ2-7	.	many	TRBV3-1	TGTGCCAGCACCACCGCCAGTTCCTACGAGCAGTACTTC	CASTTASSYEQYF
TRBJ2-3	.	many	TRBV7-2	TGTGCCAGCAGCCCACTGACGGTCACAGATACGCAGTATTTT	CASSPLTVTDTQYF
TRBJ2-1	.	many	TRBV20-1	TGCAGTGTGGACAGTGGCTACAATGAGCAGTTCTTC	CSVDSGYNEQFF
TRBJ2-6	.	many	TRBV9	TGTGCCAGCAGCGCCTCCGCAAGGTCTGGGGCCAACGTCCTGACTTTC	CASSASARSGANVLTF
TRBJ2-2	TRBD2	many	TRBV4-2	TGTGCCAGCAGCCAAGGGACGGGAGGTGTGCTGTTTTTT	CASSQGTGGVLFF
TRBJ2-1	TRBD2	many	TRBV6-5	TGTGCCAGCACCCGAAGCGGGAGCCTTAATGAGCAGTTCTTC	CASTRSGSLNEQFF
TRBJ1-2	.	many	TRBV6-1	TGTGCCAGCAGTGTAACAGTCTATGGCTACACCTTC	CASSVTVYGYTF
TRBJ2-7	TRBD2	many	TRBV28	TGTGCCAGCAGTCATCTTAAGACCGGGACTAGCGGGAGCCAATCCGACTACGAGCAGTACTTC	CASSHLKTGTSGSQSDYEQYF
TRBJ2-7	.	.	TRBV7-9	TGTGCCAGCAGCTTAGTCTCAGCCCCCCAACGCGAGCAGTACTTC	CASSLVSAPQREQYF
TRBJ1-1	TRBD1	many	TRBV12-3/TRBV12-4	TGTGCCAGCACCAAGGACAGGGGGAACACTGAAGCTTTCTTT	CASTKDRGNTEAFF
TRBJ1-5	.	many	TRBV28	TGTGCCAGCAGACCCGGACAGTTTGGAACGAATCAGCCCCAGCATTTT	CASRPGQFGTNQPQHF
TRBJ2-7	TRBD1	few	TRBV20-1	TGCAGTGCTAGGCTTCAGGGGGCCTACGAGCAGTACTTC	CSARLQGAYEQYF
TRBJ2-7	.	many	TRBV20-1	TGCAGTGCTAGACCCTTCCTGGGGGTCTCCTACGAGCAGTACTTC	CSARPFLGVSYEQYF
TRBJ2-7	.	many	TRBV7-2	TGTGCCAGCAGCTCCTCAGGAGCCTACGAGCAGTACTTC	CASSSSGAYEQYF
TRBJ2-1	.	.	TRBV3-1	TGTGCCAGCAGCCGTCAGTGGGGCGGCTCCTACAATGAGCAGTTCTTC	CASSRQWGGSYNEQFF
TRBJ1-1	TRBD1	.	TRBV5-1	TGCGCCAGCAGCATGGGGCAGGGGGCCGGGAACACTGAAGCTTTCTTT	CASSMGQGAGNTEAFF
TRBJ1-6	.	many	TRBV6-6	TGTGCCAGCAGTCCGGACAGATCGAATTCACCCCTCCACTTT	CASSPDRSNSPLHF
TRBJ2-7	.	many	TRBV28	TGTGCCAGCAGTTCCCAGCGGCCGCCCTACGAGCAGTACTTC	CASSSQRPPYEQYF
TRBJ2-7	TRBD2	many	TRBV3-1	TGTGCCAGCAGCCAAGATGTGGCTAGCGGAAGCTCCGAGCAGTACTTC	CASSQDVASGSSEQYF
TRBJ1-2	.	many	TRBV7-2	TGTGCCAGCAGCTTAGGGACAGCTCGCTATGGCTACACCTTC	CASSLGTARYGYTF
TRBJ2-7	.	many	TRBV7-2	TGTGCCAGCAGCTCGGACGCGGGATCCTACGAGCAGTACTTC	CASSSDAGSYEQYF
TRBJ1-6	TRBD1	.	TRBV7-6	TGTGCCAGCAGCTTCGGACAGGGGACTTCACCCCTCCACTTT	CASSFGQGTSPLHF
TRBJ2-7	.	many	TRBV7-2	TGTGCCAGCAGCCGAGGTTCAGCGGCCAGCTCCTACGAGCAGTACTTC	CASSRGSAASSYEQYF
TRBJ2-7	TRBD1	few	TRBV7-2	TGTGCCAGCAGCTTCAGACAGGGATCCTACGAGCAGTACTTC	CASSFRQGSYEQYF
TRBJ1-3	.	.	TRBV29-1	TGCAGCGTCCGGCCGCCCGGGGAAACCACATATTTT	CSVRPPGETTYF
TRBJ1-2	.	many	TRBV18	TGTGCCAGCTCAACCACAGGTATCACTGGCGGCTACACCTTC	CASSTTGITGGYTF
TRBJ2-7	TRBD1	many	TRBV12-3/TRBV12-4	TGTGCCAGCACCCCCTTTGGACAGGGGGCGAACGAGCAGTACTTC	CASTPFGQGANEQYF
TRBJ1-4	TRBD1	many	TRBV12-3/TRBV12-4	TGTGCCAGCAGTTTGGGACAGTCTAATGAAAAACTGTTTTTT	CASSLGQSNEKLFF
TRBJ2-3	.	.	TRBV5-1	TGCGCCAGCAGCAGGGGGACGGCCGGTCGGGCAGATGCGCAGTATTTC	CASSRGTAGRADAQYF
TRBJ2-7	.	few	TRBV7-8	TGTGCCAGCAGCTTCGAAGAGACAGGTATCTCCGAGCAGTACTTC	CASSFEETGISEQYF
TRBJ1-3	.	many	TRBV11-2	TGTGCCAGCAGCTTAGTTGGGAGGGCTGGAAACACCATATATTTT	CASSLVGRAGNTIYF
TRBJ2-1	TRBD1	many	TRBV20-1	TGCAGTGCACACAGGGGGGCTGAGCAGTTCTTC	CSAHRGAEQFF
TRBJ1-5	.	many	TRBV9	TGTGCCAGCAGCGTAGCTGTAGGGGCGGGTCAGCCCCAGCATTTT	CASSVAVGAGQPQHF
TRBJ2-7	TRBD2	many	TRBV20-1	TGCAGTGCCAAGCGGACTAGCGGGGCCGTCGAGCAGTACTTC	CSAKRTSGAVEQYF
TRBJ2-1	.	many	TRBV20-1	TGCAGTGCTGCCTCGGGTGGAGCGGCCTCCTACAATGAGCAGTTCTTC	CSAASGGAASYNEQFF
TRBJ2-5	.	many	TRBV6-2/TRBV6-3	TGTGCCAGCAGTTACGGAGAGACCCAGTACTTC	CASSYGETQYF
TRBJ2-3	.	many	TRBV10-3	TGTGCCATCAGCGCAAGGGGGCGGGAGAATGTAGATACGCAGTATTTT	CAISARGRENVDTQYF
TRBJ2-5	TRBD1	many	TRBV12-3/TRBV12-4	TGTGCCAGCAGTTCTCGGGACAGCGGAGAGTCCCAGTACTTC	CASSSRDSGESQYF
TRBJ1-3	.	many	TRBV29-1	TGCAGCGTTGGTGGGAGAGGCTCTGGAAACACCATATATTTT	CSVGGRGSGNTIYF
TRBJ2-3	.	many	TRBV20-1	TGCAGTGCTAGAGATGGCTCCCTGGCTCCCAATGGAGCCTTT	CSARDGSLAPNGAF
TRBJ2-3	TRBD2	.	TRBV6-4	TGTGCCAGCAGTGACTCGGCTAGCGGTTCAGATACGCAGTATTTT	CASSDSASGSDTQYF